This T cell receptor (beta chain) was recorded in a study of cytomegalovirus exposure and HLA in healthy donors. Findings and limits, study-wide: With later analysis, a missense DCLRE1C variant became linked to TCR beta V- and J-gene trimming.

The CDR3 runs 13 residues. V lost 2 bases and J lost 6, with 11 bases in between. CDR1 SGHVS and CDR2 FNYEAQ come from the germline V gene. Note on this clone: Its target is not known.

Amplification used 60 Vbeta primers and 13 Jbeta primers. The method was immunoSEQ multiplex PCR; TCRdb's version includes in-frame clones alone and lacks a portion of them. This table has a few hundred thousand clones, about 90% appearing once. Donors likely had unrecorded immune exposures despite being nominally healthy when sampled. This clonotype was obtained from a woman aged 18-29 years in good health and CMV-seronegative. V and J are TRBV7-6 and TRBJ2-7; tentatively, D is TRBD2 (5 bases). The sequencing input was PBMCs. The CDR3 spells CASSLRAEGEQYF. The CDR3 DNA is TGTGCCAGCAGCTTAAGGGCTGAGGGCGAGCAGTACTTC.